The subject of this entry is one T cell receptor (beta chain). Antigen unknown. This sample stems from a study of CD4+ T cells in melanoma. Findings of the study overall: Diverse differentiation states were reported for melanoma neoantigen-specific CD4+ T cells. A reported correlation linked neoantigen-specific CD4+ T cells to CD8+, macrophage and B cell function.

Repertoires were generated with immunoSEQ multiplex PCR, while TCRdb's copy carries only in-frame clones and drops some. The table has around 130,000 clones, nearly 95% seen once. From germline, CDR1 is SEHNR and CDR2 FQNEAQ (reference sequence). Trimming pared 3 bases from V and 4 bases from J, leaving 8 bases between. This CDR3 is built from 13 residues. The sequence came from a human donor with melanoma. V usage is TRBV7-9 and J usage is TRBJ2-3, with no clear D. CDR3 sequence: CASSFSTSDTQYF. DNA for the CDR3: TGTGCCAGCAGCTTTAGTACGTCAGATACGCAGTATTTT.